These 8 T cell receptor beta chains were sequenced from one sample in a study of T-cell reconstitution after alpha-beta-depleted transplantation in children listed by TCRdb under 2016. Explained via the paper, the treatment or condition label denotes: allogeneic hematopoietic cell transplantation with graft depleted of TCRalphabeta T cells and CD19 B cells. Receptor libraries were prepared by PCR. These reads were obtained on an Illumina HiSeq 2500. TCR library preparation used molecular barcoding, with unique molecular identifiers applied to normalize quantification of the TCRbeta repertoire. TCRdb itself trimmed the public reads at Q25 with fastp, ran MiXCR and retained productive beta chains. Under each unique CDR3 protein, matching rows form one entry showing the most common genes and DNA. The sample includes about 470,000 distinct CDR3 sequences, with 43% observed a single time. Approximately 30% of the sample lies in the top ten.

The specimen comprised PBMCs, sampled before TCRalphabeta/CD19-depleted stem cell transplant. These receptors were obtained from a girl aged 2 to 10 with aplastic anemia, due to receive a stem cell transplant.

This clonotype was detected many times. The chain joins TRBV29-1 to TRBJ2-2, with TRBD2 matching over 8 bases. Germline CDR1 is SQVTM and CDR2 is ANQGSEA. This CDR3 region has 14 residues. Trimming cost V 6 bases and J 2 bases; bases outside gene matches: 5. CDR3 region: CSVKTSGNTGELFF. Written as DNA, the CDR3 is TGCAGCGTAAAAACTAGCGGAAACACCGGGGAGCTGTTTTTT.

Written as DNA, the CDR3 is TGCAGCGTTGTATCGGCAGTACAAGAGACCCAGTACTTC. Translation gives CSVVSAVQETQYF. The rearrangement joins TRBV29-1 to TRBJ2-5; D is undetermined. Germline CDR1 is SQVTM and CDR2 is ANQGSEA. This CDR3 is 13 amino acids long. Trimming left V 4 bases short and J 2 bases short, with 11 bases between.

The genes are TRBV7-2 and TRBJ2-1, with TRBD2 as a possible D gene (5 bases). CDR1 SGHTA and CDR2 FQGNSA come from the germline V gene. Trimming left V 0 bases short and J 4 bases short, with 7 bases between. The CDR3 has 14 residues. This chain's CDR3 is CASSLARDYNEQFF. In DNA, the CDR3 is TGTGCCAGCAGCTTAGCCCGGGATTACAATGAGCAGTTCTTC.

The rearrangement uses TRBV28 and TRBJ2-7; 10 nucleotides line up with TRBD2. Germline CDR1 and CDR2: MDHEN and SYDVKM. The CDR3 length is 14 residues. V lost 6 bases and J lost 2; bases outside the gene matches: 4. CDR3 DNA sequence: TGTGCCAGCAGCCAGCGGGGGGGCCCCTACGAGCAGTACTTC. This codes for CASSQRGGPYEQYF.

This clonotype was counted only a few times. A junction boundary mismatches the germline segment, possibly from a read error. The chain combines TRBV15 with TRBJ2-5; 7 positions agree with TRBD2. CDR1 is LNHNV and CDR2 is YYDKDF in the germline V gene (reference sequence). This CDR3 contains 15 residues. CDR3 region: CATSGELALQETQYF. The CDR3 region has the DNA TGTGCCACCAGCGGAGAACTAGCGCTCCAAGAGACCCAGTACTTC.

CDR3 amino acids: CASSFRRSGTDTQYF. CDR3 nucleotide sequence: TGTGCCAGCAGTTTCAGGAGATCGGGCACAGATACGCAGTATTTT. This chain uses TRBV6-5 with TRBJ2-3; D is undetermined. CDR1 is MNHEY, CDR2 SVGAGI, per germline. Trimming removed 4 bases at V and 1 base at J, with 12 bases between. The CDR3 has 15 amino acids.

This clonotype was counted a few times. The chain employs TRBV15 and TRBJ2-7; maybe TRBD2 (5 bases). With 1 base removed from V and 5 bases from J, the gap between germline ends came to 9 bases. The CDR3 has 13 amino acids. Germline CDR1 LNHNV, CDR2 YYDKDF (reference sequence). The CDR3 nucleotides read TGTGCCACCAGCAGAGCCACTAGGAACGAGCAGTACTTC. It specifies CATSRATRNEQYF.

This clonotype has more than one count but fewer than ten. V gene TRBV2 combines with J gene TRBJ1-6; maybe TRBD1 (5 bases). V was clipped by 6 bases and J by 7 bases, with 13 bases between them. CDR1 is SNHLY, CDR2 FYNNEI, per germline. The CDR3 consists of 14 residues. This CDR3 is CASSRDGENSPLHF. The CDR3 DNA follows: TGTGCCAGCAGCCGGGACGGGGAGAATTCACCCCTCCACTTT. The variable domain in full, with the rest retrieved from reference TRBV2 and TRBJ1-6, is EPEVTQTPSHQVTQMGQEVILRCVPISNHLYFYWYRQILGQKVEFLVSFYNNEISEKSEIFDDQFSVERPDGSNFTLKIRSTKLEDSAMYFCASSRDGENSPLHFGNGTRLTVT.